The 30 T cell receptor beta chains in this list originate from one sample, sequenced in a study of blood T cell repertoires in COVID-19. Profiled with immunoSEQ multiplex PCR; TCRdb holds only in-frame clones, not every one. The profile shows roughly 390,000 clones, 85% of them singletons. Material for sequencing was peripheral blood. Receptors originate from a woman aged 18-35 years with acute or convalescent COVID-19.

The gene calls are TRBV12-3 or TRBV12-4 and TRBJ1-5; D gene unclear. The CDR3 totals 13 residues. Trimming left V 1 base short and J 4 bases short, with 5 bases between. The CDR3 DNA sequence: TGTGCCAGCAGTTTAGGGCAGAATCAGCCCCAGCATTTT. Encoded protein: CASSLGQNQPQHF.

The chain uses TRBV6-5 and TRBJ1-4, with TRBD1 as a possible D gene (5 bases). Germline CDR1 reads MNHEY; CDR2 reads SVGAGI. This CDR3 is 13 amino acids long. The V and J ends lost 6 bases and 8 bases respectively, with 13 bases between them. The DNA for the CDR3 is TGTGCCAGCAGGGGGGGTTGGAGGGAAAAACTGTTTTTT. Its translation is CASRGGWREKLFF.

This chain uses TRBV28 with TRBJ1-3; 7 bases match TRBD1. The CDR3 has 17 amino acids. Germline V gene data show CDR1 as MDHEN and CDR2 as SYDVKM. Trimming took 3 bases from V and 1 from J; bases not matched to a gene: 9. CDR3 nucleotide sequence: TGTGCCAGCAGTTTCGAGCTCAGGGGGGCTTCTGGAAACACCATATATTTT. This sequence encodes CASSFELRGASGNTIYF.

The rearrangement links TRBV28 to TRBJ1-3, with 7 bases fitting TRBD1. With V trimmed by 5 bases and J by 4 bases, 5 bases remained unmatched. CDR3 length equals 14 residues. The germline gives CDR1 MDHEN, CDR2 SYDVKM. In nucleotides, the CDR3 is TGTGCCAGCAGTCGGGGGACAGCCGGAAACACCATATATTTT. Translating gives CASSRGTAGNTIYF.

Here the CDR3 DNA reads TGTGCCAGCTCACCCGGTACGCAGGGGGCGTCTAGCTATGGCTACACCTTC. It encodes CASSPGTQGASSYGYTF. The chain combines TRBV18 with TRBJ1-2; the match to TRBD1 covers 8 bases. The ends lost 3 bases at V and 4 bases at J; junction bases unmatched: 13. Germline V gene lookup returns CDR1 KGHSH and CDR2 LQKENI. The CDR3 runs to 17 residues.

This clone was detected only once. V usage is TRBV12-5 and J usage is TRBJ1-5; 8 bases are shared with TRBD1. In germline, CDR1 is LGHNT, CDR2 FRNRAP. Losses at the gene ends were 5 bases for V and 6 bases for J; bases not matched to a gene: 6. CDR3 length: 14 residues. The CDR3 DNA reads as TGTGCTAGTGGTACCGGACAGGGCCCTCAGCCCCAGCATTTT. The encoded protein is CASGTGQGPQPQHF.

The chain couples TRBV25-1 to TRBJ1-2, with 10 bases that match TRBD1. Trimming cost V 2 bases and J 2 bases; bases outside gene matches: 2. CDR1 and CDR2 (germline): MGHDK, SYGVNS. The CDR3 has 15 amino acids. The CDR3 nucleotides read TGTGCCAGCAGTGAAGGGACAGGGGACAACTATGGCTACACCTTC. Its translation: CASSEGTGDNYGYTF.

V is TRBV6-5 and J is TRBJ1-1; the D gene is possibly TRBD1 (5 bases). Trimming took 5 bases from V and 2 from J, leaving 15 bases between them. Germline V gene lookup returns CDR1 MNHEY and CDR2 SVGAGI. The CDR3 has 15 residues. The CDR3 nucleotides are TGTGCCAGCAGTCGCGGGGCCCCAGACAACACTGAAGCTTTCTTT. Its translation: CASSRGAPDNTEAFF.

V gene TRBV3-1 (or the pseudogene TRBV3-2) combines with J gene TRBJ1-1, with 7 bases identical to TRBD1. Germline CDR1 reads LGHDT; CDR2 reads YNNKEL (reference sequence). With 10 bases clipped from V and 7 bases from J, the junction kept 12 bases outside the gene matches. This CDR3 has 13 residues. The CDR3 DNA sequence: TGTGCCACATTTAACAGGGGAGCGGGTGAAGCTTTCTTT. It codes for CATFNRGAGEAFF.

The CDR3: CASSIWTGDGGELFF. The DNA of the CDR3 is TGCGCCAGCAGCATCTGGACAGGGGATGGCGGGGAGCTGTTTTTT. The chain combines TRBV5-1 with TRBJ2-2; 9 positions match TRBD1. Unmatched junction bases numbered 8, after V lost 4 bases and J lost 7 bases. Per germline, CDR1 SGHRS and CDR2 YFSETQ. This CDR3 is built from 15 residues.

The chain employs TRBV5-1 and TRBJ2-1; TRBD2 might be the D (5 bases). CDR3 length: 12 amino acids. Germline values: CDR1 SGHRS, CDR2 YFSETQ. The V gene lost 1 base and the J gene lost 7 bases, with 6 bases spanning the gap. CDR3 coding DNA: TGCGCCAGCAGCTTGCGGGAAAATGAGCAGTTCTTC. Translated: CASSLRENEQFF. Variable domain in full (rest from reference TRBV5-1 and TRBJ2-1): KAGVTQTPRYLIKTRGQQVTLSCSPISGHRSVSWYQQTPGQGLQFLFEYFSETQRNKGNFPGRFSGRQFSNSRSEMNVSTLELGDSALYLCASSLRENEQFFGPGTRLTVL.

This chain connects TRBV4-1 to TRBJ2-3, with 9 bases aligning to TRBD2. CDR3 size: 17 residues. With 2 bases clipped from V and 0 bases from J, the junction kept 6 bases outside the gene matches. Germline CDR1 is MGHRA and CDR2 is YSYEKL. CDR3 region: CASSQRTSASSTDTQYF. CDR3 bases: TGCGCCAGCAGCCAACGGACTAGCGCTTCTAGCACAGATACGCAGTATTTT.

This clone appeared a single time. The chain joins TRBV7-8 to TRBJ2-2; 8 bases align to TRBD1. V shed 2 bases, J shed 3 bases, and the junction held 14 bases outside the gene matches. Germline loops: CDR1 SGHVS, CDR2 FQNEAQ. This CDR3 spans 19 amino acids. The CDR3 reads CASSLWAGGFSRDTGELFF. The CDR3 DNA reads as TGTGCCAGCAGCTTATGGGCAGGGGGCTTCTCTCGTGACACCGGGGAGCTGTTTTTT.

This sequence joins TRBV24-1 and TRBJ2-3, with 7 bases fitting TRBD1. Germline V lookup: CDR1 KGHDR, CDR2 SFDVKD. The CDR3 runs 13 residues. V shed 7 bases and J 1 base; nucleotides not matched to a gene: 1. The CDR3 DNA sequence: TGTGCCACCAGGGGGACAGGCACAGATACGCAGTATTTT. Residues: CATRGTGTDTQYF.

The chain links TRBV9 to TRBJ1-2; D is possibly TRBD1 (5 bases). Germline CDR1 SGDLS, CDR2 YYNGEE. The CDR3 loop spans 14 amino acids. V was clipped by 4 bases and J by 6 bases, with 16 bases between them. CDR3 in DNA: TGTGCCAGCAGCCCAACGACAGTTACAGATGGCTACACCTTC. Protein: CASSPTTVTDGYTF.

V and J are TRBV19 and TRBJ1-5, with D possibly TRBD1 on 6 matching bases. Germline-derived CDR1 and CDR2 are LNHDA and SQIVND (reference sequence). CDR3 length: 20 residues. V was trimmed by 3 bases and J by 9 bases, leaving 33 bases between them. CDR3 protein: CASSIGQHPVLGAAFLPQHF. Written as DNA, the CDR3 is TGTGCCAGTAGTATTGGACAGCACCCTGTCCTCGGCGCTGCTTTTTTGCCCCAGCATTTT. Variable domain in full (rest from reference TRBV19 and TRBJ1-5): DGGITQSPKYLFRKEGQNVTLSCEQNLNHDAMYWYRQDPGQGLRLIYYSQIVNDFQKGDIAEGYSVSREKKESFPLTVTSAQKNPTAFYLCASSIGQHPVLGAAFLPQHFGDGTRLSIL.

The rearrangement joins TRBV27 to TRBJ2-2, with 7 bases lining up with TRBD1. V was pared by 4 bases and J by 4 bases, with 9 bases of the junction left unmatched. Germline CDR1 reads MNHEY; CDR2 reads SMNVEV (reference sequence). This CDR3 comprises 16 residues. For the CDR3, the DNA is TGTGCCAGCAGTTCCCGCGACAGGGCGGGCACCGGGGAGCTGTTTTTT. Protein sequence: CASSSRDRAGTGELFF.

J is TRBJ1-5 and V is TRBV2; D unresolved. The CDR3 length is 12 residues. Germline V gene data show CDR1 as SNHLY and CDR2 as FYNNEI. V was cut by 11 bases and J by 7 bases, with 15 bases left in between. CDR3 sequence (DNA): TGTGCCTCCACCTCCACGGGGCAGCCCCAGCATTTT. Residues: CASTSTGQPQHF. The entire variable domain, with the rest obtained from reference TRBV2 and TRBJ1-5, is as follows: EPEVTQTPSHQVTQMGQEVILRCVPISNHLYFYWYRQILGQKVEFLVSFYNNEISEKSEIFDDQFSVERPDGSNFTLKIRSTKLEDSAMYFCASTSTGQPQHFGDGTRLSIL.

The V gene is TRBV7-8, the J gene TRBJ1-6; TRBD1 aligns across 9 bases. The CDR3 has 17 amino acids. V lost 5 bases to trimming and J lost 7 bases; unmatched junction nucleotides: 12. CDR1 is SGHVS, CDR2 FQNEAQ, per germline. The CDR3 nucleotides are TGTGCCAGCAGCCTTAACAGGGGGCACGGAAAAAATTCACCCCTCCACTTT. This sequence encodes CASSLNRGHGKNSPLHF.

This rearrangement joins TRBV19 to TRBJ2-5; 9 positions agree with TRBD2. This CDR3 has 15 residues. The germline V gene has CDR1 LNHDA and CDR2 SQIVND (reference sequence). The V gene end was trimmed by 3 bases and the J gene end by 1 base; junction bases not matched to a gene: 3. The CDR3: CASSMAGGVQETQYF. The CDR3, as DNA: TGTGCCAGTAGTATGGCGGGAGGGGTCCAAGAGACCCAGTACTTC.

Concerning this clone: Germline is not matched at one junction end, which may reflect a read error. This chain uses TRBV6-1 with TRBJ2-1; 12 nucleotides agree with TRBD2. The germline gives CDR1 MNHNS, CDR2 SASEGT. The CDR3 is 14 residues long. The CDR3 here is CASSEWTSGNERFF. CDR3 DNA: TGTGCCAGCAGTGAATGGACTAGCGGGAATGAGCGGTTCTTC.

V usage is TRBV28 and J usage is TRBJ2-1, with TRBD1 identical over 7 bases. Looked up from germline, CDR1 is MDHEN and CDR2 is SYDVKM. The CDR3 totals 14 residues. Trimming took 6 bases from V and 0 from J; bases not matched to a gene: 2. The CDR3 protein is CASRGTASYNEQFF. For the CDR3, the DNA is TGTGCCAGCAGGGGGACAGCCTCCTACAATGAGCAGTTCTTC. The variable domain in full, completed from reference TRBV28 and TRBJ2-1, reads DVKVTQSSRYLVKRTGEKVFLECVQDMDHENMFWYRQDPGLGLRLIYFSYDVKMKEKGDIPEGYSVSREKKERFSLILESASTNQTSMYLCASRGTASYNEQFFGPGTRLTVL.

The chain uses TRBV3-1 (or the pseudogene TRBV3-2) and TRBJ2-5; 13 positions agree with TRBD2. V dropped 1 base and J dropped 0; count of bases not matched to a gene: 5. This CDR3 has 18 residues. CDR1 LGHDT and CDR2 YNNKEL come from the germline V gene (reference sequence). The CDR3: CASSQVGTSGVYQETQYF. The CDR3 coding sequence is TGTGCCAGCAGCCAAGTAGGGACTAGCGGGGTGTACCAAGAGACCCAGTACTTC.

J is TRBJ1-6 and V is TRBV5-1; no firm D call. Germline assignment: CDR1 SGHRS and CDR2 YFSETQ. Trimming stripped 0 bases from V and 7 bases from J, with 8 bases between. CDR3 length equals 14 residues. The CDR3 spells CASSLGHGNSPLHF. The CDR3 DNA sequence: TGCGCCAGCAGCTTGGGGCATGGCAATTCACCCCTCCACTTT. The full variable domain, in which reference TRBV5-1 and TRBJ1-6 provide the parts outside the CDR3, is KAGVTQTPRYLIKTRGQQVTLSCSPISGHRSVSWYQQTPGQGLQFLFEYFSETQRNKGNFPGRFSGRQFSNSRSEMNVSTLELGDSALYLCASSLGHGNSPLHFGNGTRLTVT.

The V and J genes are TRBV5-4 and TRBJ1-2; 10 bases align to TRBD1. CDR1 is SGHNT and CDR2 is YYREEE in the germline V gene (reference sequence). V was clipped by 3 bases and J by 8 bases; unmatched bases: 10. The CDR3 spans 15 residues. CDR3 protein: CASSWDRGGFGGYTF. The CDR3 DNA sequence: TGTGCCAGCAGCTGGGACAGGGGAGGCTTTGGGGGCTACACCTTC.

The rearrangement links TRBV10-3 to TRBJ1-6; D possibly corresponds to TRBD1 (5 bases). CDR1 and CDR2 from the germline V gene are ENHRY and SYGVKD. The CDR3 length is 12 residues. V lost 8 bases to trimming and J lost 11 bases, with 13 bases between them. As DNA, the CDR3 is TGTGCCATCGGGGGAGGGGATGCACCCCTCCACTTT. Its protein is CAIGGGDAPLHF.

The chain uses TRBV5-6 and TRBJ1-2, with a tentative D call TRBD1 (5 bases). Per the germline V gene, CDR1 is SGHDT and CDR2 is YYEEEE. This CDR3 region has 14 residues. The V gene lost 4 bases and the J gene lost 4 bases, with 14 bases spanning the gap. CDR3 nucleotide sequence: TGTGCCAGCAGCCCCCCGGGCGGGGGCTATGGCTACACCTTC. Its translation: CASSPPGGGYGYTF.

The chain carries TRBV9 and TRBJ1-1, with a tentative D call TRBD1 (5 bases). V was shortened by 3 bases and J by 5 bases, with 11 bases between the two germline ends. There are 13 residues in the CDR3. From germline, CDR1 is SGDLS and CDR2 YYNGEE. The CDR3 reads CASSAGGITEAFF. Written as DNA, the CDR3 is TGTGCCAGCAGCGCGGGGGGAATTACTGAAGCTTTCTTT.

V and J are TRBV6-4 and TRBJ1-6; possible D gene TRBD1, 5 bases. CDR3 length: 13 residues. Germline loops: CDR1 MRHNA, CDR2 SNTAGT. Trimming took off 8 bases at V and 9 bases at J, with 14 bases between the two ends. CDR3 sequence: CASPNPGISPLHF. CDR3 nucleotide sequence: TGTGCCAGCCCCAACCCAGGGATTTCACCCCTCCACTTT.

This sequence joins TRBV24-1 and TRBJ2-2; 8 bases line up with TRBD2. In germline, CDR1 is KGHDR, CDR2 SFDVKD. The CDR3 has 21 residues. V shed 2 bases and J 6 bases; nucleotides not matched to a gene: 22. This chain's CDR3 is CATSDSGAGEVPAGDPGELFF. The CDR3 nucleotides are TGTGCCACCAGTGATTCGGGGGCAGGGGAGGTTCCAGCGGGAGATCCCGGGGAGCTGTTTTTT.